The entry that follows covers one T cell receptor beta chain sequence. This clonotype was picked up a small number of times. Its specific antigen is unknown. Base-call qualities are not available, and no considerably larger clone is one nucleotide away. This sample was taken from a study of identical twins (dated by TCRdb to the mid-2010s). Some background on the complete study: To test whether fetal clonotypes persist, this study deep-sequenced TCR alpha and beta repertoires from monozygotic twins, from unrelated adults of various ages, and from cord blood. Replicate twin experiments were performed at different times using different library preparation protocols to rule out contamination.

Receptors were amplified or captured by 5' RACE. The data were produced on an Illumina HiSeq 2000. Template switching introduced a universal primer binding site; the final cDNA contained a unique molecular identifier, enabling accurate counting of TCR cDNA molecules. First-strand cDNA for TCR alpha and beta chains was synthesized from specific primers in the conserved constant-segment region. Each cDNA library was double barcoded, with a SMART-Mk sample barcode plus Illumina barcodes, to control for contamination. TruSeq adapter sequences, together with Illumina sample barcodes, were added in two successive PCR steps. The Illumina HiSeq platform was used with custom primers to sequence TCR alpha and beta cDNA libraries. The original methods were these. Unique molecular identifiers were extracted from raw reads with MiGEC, and CDR3 positions were determined with MiXCR. Recombination models were inferred per individual with the repgenHMM and IGoR tools using an EM algorithm. The analysis of shared clonotypes was done with the tcR package in R, with sharing normalized by the product of cloneset sizes. To study raw recombination free of thymic and clonal selection effects, out-of-frame nonproductive sequences were analyzed. TCRdb reworked the public reads: Q25 trimming with fastp, MiXCR clone assembly, productive beta chains retained. A single entry per CDR3 protein holds the most common genes and DNA from its merged rows. The V and J calls and clone size are TCRdb's, not the authors'. The sample table holds about 700,000 distinct CDR3 sequences, of which more than 6.5% were seen once. The ten largest clones add up to around 0.98% of the sample.

Every donor was a healthy Caucasian. Three pairs of female monozygotic twins, all aged about 18 to 30 years, made up the twin cohort. RNA for TCR libraries was isolated from peripheral blood mononuclear cells. General conclusions and limits of the study: A weaker excess of twin sharing was found in beta out-of-frame sequences because the signal-to-noise ratio was lowered by fewer shared sequences. Because the same donors could not be followed over many years, the conclusions relied on cross-sectional statistical analysis. Invariant T cells such as MAIT and iNKT could partly confound zero-insertion analyses, although diverse VJ usage argued against such confounding for most clonotypes. Abundant cord blood beta clonotypes carried fewer insertions; young adult naive repertoires showed a weaker similar trend, while memory repertoires showed none. Compared with coincidental sharing between unrelated individuals, out-of-frame TCR alpha sequences shared between twins showed an excess of sequences with low generation probability. In monozygotic twins, recombination models systematically underestimated out-of-frame TCR alpha sharing, but the models matched the sharing seen between unrelated individuals.

These records were also assigned to another study, of yellow fever vaccine responses in identical twins. As the second study states: The T cell response to vaccination in identical twins was reported by the authors to appear partly convergent and partly personalized. In identical twins, the study followed T cell clones that responded to the vaccine with precision.

Sequenced: PBMCs. This clonotype was obtained from a woman under 30 in good health.

CDR3 protein: CASAEASGPDTQYF. The base sequence is TGTGCCAGCGCAGAGGCTAGCGGCCCAGATACGCAGTATTTT. Recombination joined TRBV7-2 with TRBJ2-3, and 7 bases in between align with TRBD2. V trim: 8 bases; J trim: 4 bases; unmatched bases: 9. The germline V gene encodes CDR1 SGHTA and CDR2 FQGNSA. The cysteine opens and the phenylalanine closes a CDR3 of 14 amino acids. Solely the CDR3 DNA is kept, with 42 bases framed from the first base.